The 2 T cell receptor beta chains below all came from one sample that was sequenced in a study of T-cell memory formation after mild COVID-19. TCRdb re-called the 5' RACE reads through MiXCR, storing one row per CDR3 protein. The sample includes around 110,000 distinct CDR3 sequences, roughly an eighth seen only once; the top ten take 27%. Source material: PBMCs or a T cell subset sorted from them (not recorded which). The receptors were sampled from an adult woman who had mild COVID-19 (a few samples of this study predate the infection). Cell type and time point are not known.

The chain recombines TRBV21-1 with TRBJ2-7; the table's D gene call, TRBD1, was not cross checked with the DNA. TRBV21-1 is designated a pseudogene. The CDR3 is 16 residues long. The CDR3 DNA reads TGTGCCAGCAGCAAACCCCTCTCCGGGACCAACTACGAGCAGTACTTC. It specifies CASSKPLSGTNYEQYF.

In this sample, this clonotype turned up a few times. In DNA, the CDR3 is TGTGCCAGCAGCCTAACCCTAGCGGCCTACTCCTACAATGAGCAGTTCTTC. It translates to CASSLTLAAYSYNEQFF. V gene TRBV4-2 combines with J gene TRBJ2-1; 7 bases line up with TRBD2. Per the germline V gene, CDR1 is LGHNA and CDR2 is YNFKEQ. This CDR3 has 17 residues. Germline trimming cut 4 bases from V and 0 bases from J; bases unmatched to any gene: 9.